Shown below are 5 T cell receptor beta chains from a single sample sequenced in a study of OX40 agonist ivuxolimab in advanced cancers. The protocol was immunoSEQ multiplex PCR, while the TCRdb copy is restricted to in-frame clones and leaves out a portion. The sample gives fewer than 95,000 clones, 84% of which show up once; about 0.44% is in the top ten. The sample was CD4+ or CD8+ T cells sorted from blood, taken in a trial of the OX40 agonist ivuxolimab. These receptors all come from an adult with an advanced solid tumor such as melanoma, head and neck, liver or kidney cancer.

The V gene is TRBV11-2, the J gene TRBJ1-2; 9 bases fit TRBD1. V was pared by 0 bases and J by 8 bases, with 7 bases of the junction left unmatched. Germline V CDR1 and CDR2: SGHAT, FQNNGV. This CDR3 is built from 15 residues. CDR3 DNA: TGTGCCAGCAGCTTAGAGCCACGGACAGGGGTGGGCTACACCTTC. It yields the protein CASSLEPRTGVGYTF.

This clone has only one observation. This chain links TRBV30 with TRBJ1-5; no reliable D call. V dropped 3 bases and J dropped 1 base, with 10 bases sitting between them. The CDR3 is 14 amino acids. CDR1 is GTSNPN and CDR2 is SVGIG in the germline V gene (reference sequence). CDR3 protein: CAWRSSLSNQPQHF. In DNA, the CDR3 is TGTGCCTGGAGGTCCTCCCTGAGCAATCAGCCCCAGCATTTT.

The V gene is TRBV6-5, the J gene TRBJ1-2, with 10 bases lining up with TRBD1. Looked up from germline, CDR1 is MNHEY and CDR2 is SVGAGI. The CDR3 has 14 residues. J was trimmed by 6 bases and V by 6 bases; bases with no gene match: 7. CDR3 DNA: TGTGCCAGCAGAGAGATGGGACAGGGGAATGGCTACACCTTC. It translates to CASREMGQGNGYTF.

The chain links TRBV14 to TRBJ2-1; D might be TRBD2 (6 bases). The CDR3 contains 15 residues. Germline CDR1 and CDR2: SGHDN and FVKESK. V lost 0 bases, J lost 11 bases, and 17 bases lay in between. The CDR3 DNA reads TGTGCCAGCAGCCAAGATCGATTCGGGAGCGAAAAGCAGTTCTTC. This codes for CASSQDRFGSEKQFF.

The chain has TRBV7-2 and TRBJ2-5, with 12 bases that match TRBD2. Germline CDR1 reads SGHTA; CDR2 reads FQGNSA. V lost 5 bases and J lost 0; bases outside the gene matches: 4. This CDR3 is built from 16 residues. This CDR3 reads CASSPGTSGYQETQYF. CDR3 nucleotide sequence: TGTGCCAGCAGCCCCGGGACTAGCGGGTACCAAGAGACCCAGTACTTC.